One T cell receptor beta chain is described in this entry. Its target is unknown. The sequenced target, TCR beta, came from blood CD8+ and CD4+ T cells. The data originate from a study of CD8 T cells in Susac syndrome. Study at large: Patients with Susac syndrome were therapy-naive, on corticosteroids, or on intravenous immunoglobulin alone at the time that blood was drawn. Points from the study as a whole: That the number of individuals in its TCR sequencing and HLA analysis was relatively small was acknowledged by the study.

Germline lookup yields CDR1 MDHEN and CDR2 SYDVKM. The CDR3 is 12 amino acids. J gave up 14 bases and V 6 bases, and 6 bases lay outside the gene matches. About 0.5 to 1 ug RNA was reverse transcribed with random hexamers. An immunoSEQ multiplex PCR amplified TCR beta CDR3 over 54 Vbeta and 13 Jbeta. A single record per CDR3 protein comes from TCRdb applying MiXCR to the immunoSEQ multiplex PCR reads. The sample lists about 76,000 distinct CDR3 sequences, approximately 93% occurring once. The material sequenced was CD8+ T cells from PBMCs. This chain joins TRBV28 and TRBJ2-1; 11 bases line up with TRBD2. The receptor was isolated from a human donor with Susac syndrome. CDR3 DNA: TGTGCCAGCAGGGATACGACTAGCGGGAAGTTCTTC. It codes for CASRDTTSGKFF. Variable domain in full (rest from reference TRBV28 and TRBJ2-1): DVKVTQSSRYLVKRTGEKVFLECVQDMDHENMFWYRQDPGLGLRLIYFSYDVKMKEKGDIPEGYSVSREKKERFSLILESASTNQTSMYLCASRDTTSGKFFGPGTRLTVL.